One sample yielded the 5 T cell receptor beta chains listed below, sequenced in a study of OX40 agonist ivuxolimab in advanced cancers. Assay: immunoSEQ multiplex PCR; the TCRdb copy retains only in-frame clones and omits some. The profile shows about 62,000 clones, about 79% of them singletons. Sequencing used CD4+ or CD8+ T cells sorted from blood, obtained in a trial of the OX40 agonist ivuxolimab. The receptors come from an adult with an advanced solid tumor such as melanoma, head and neck, liver or kidney cancer.

The V gene is TRBV6-1, the J gene TRBJ1-2; 9 nucleotides line up with TRBD1. The CDR3 has 14 amino acids. The J segment lost 14 bases and the V segment lost 0 bases, leaving 10 bases of the junction unmatched. Germline assignment: CDR1 MNHNS and CDR2 SASEGT. This CDR3 reads CASSEALGQGVGTF. For the CDR3, the DNA is TGTGCCAGCAGTGAAGCGCTGGGACAGGGAGTCGGGACCTTC.

CDR3 nucleotide sequence: TGTGCCAGCAGCGTAGAGGGAGGGTACCATTCACCCCTCCACTTT. This sequence encodes CASSVEGGYHSPLHF. This sequence joins TRBV9 and TRBJ1-6; D gene ambiguous. V gave up 0 bases and J gave up 8 bases, with 12 bases separating them. Germline CDR1 and CDR2: SGDLS and YYNGEE. The CDR3 runs 15 residues.

The J gene is TRBJ2-6, the V gene TRBV5-1; 7 bases match TRBD2. The CDR3 totals 17 residues. V lost 1 base to trimming and J lost 0 bases; unmatched junction nucleotides: 4. Per germline, CDR1 SGHRS and CDR2 YFSETQ. CDR3 sequence reads: CASSLLGGSSGANVLTF. CDR3 DNA sequence: TGCGCCAGCAGCTTGCTGGGGGGGAGCTCTGGGGCCAACGTCCTGACTTTC.

The chain carries TRBV4-1 and TRBJ2-1; 7 bases align to TRBD2. This CDR3 has 16 amino acids. J was trimmed by 10 bases and V by 0 bases; bases with no gene match: 12. CDR1 and CDR2 from the germline V gene are MGHRA and YSYEKL. The CDR3 DNA reads as TGCGCCAGCAGCCAAGATCAGGGACTAAACCCCAAGGAGCAGTTCTTC. Amino acids: CASSQDQGLNPKEQFF.

With respect to this clone: The identical CDR3 is also encoded by other nucleotide sequences in the sample. The chain joins TRBV20-1 to TRBJ2-5; no reliable D call. V was pared by 6 bases and J by 4 bases, with 9 bases between. CDR3 length: 11 residues. Per the germline V gene, CDR1 is DFQATT and CDR2 is SNEGSKA (reference sequence). The CDR3 protein is CSARAGETQYF. CDR3 DNA: TGCAGTGCCCGAGCCGGAGAGACCCAGTACTTC.